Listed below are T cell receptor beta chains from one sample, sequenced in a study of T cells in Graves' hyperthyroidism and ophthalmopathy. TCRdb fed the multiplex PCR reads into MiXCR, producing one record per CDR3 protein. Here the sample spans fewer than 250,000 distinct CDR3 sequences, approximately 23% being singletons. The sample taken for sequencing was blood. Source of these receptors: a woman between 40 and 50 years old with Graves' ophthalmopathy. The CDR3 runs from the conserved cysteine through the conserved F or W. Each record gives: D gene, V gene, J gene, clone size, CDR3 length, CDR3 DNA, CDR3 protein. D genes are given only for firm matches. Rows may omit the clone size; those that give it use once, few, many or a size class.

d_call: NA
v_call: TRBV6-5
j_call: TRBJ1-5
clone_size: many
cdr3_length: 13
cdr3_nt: TGTGCCAGCAGTTACTCGGAAGGTCAGCCCCAGCATTTT
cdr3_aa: CASSYSEGQPQHF

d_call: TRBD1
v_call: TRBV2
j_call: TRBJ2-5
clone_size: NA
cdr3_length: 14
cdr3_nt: TGTGCCAGCAGTCTACAGGGGCCCGAAGAGACCCAGTACTTC
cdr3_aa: CASSLQGPEETQYF

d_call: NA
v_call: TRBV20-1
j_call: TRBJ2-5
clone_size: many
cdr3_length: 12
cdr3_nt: TGCAGTGCTACCTACTGGGCAGAGACCCAGTACTTC
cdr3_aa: CSATYWAETQYF

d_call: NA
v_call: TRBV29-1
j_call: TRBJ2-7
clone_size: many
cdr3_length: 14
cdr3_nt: TGCAGCGTTGTTCGGGACACAGTAACCTACGAGCAGTACTTC
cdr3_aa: CSVVRDTVTYEQYF

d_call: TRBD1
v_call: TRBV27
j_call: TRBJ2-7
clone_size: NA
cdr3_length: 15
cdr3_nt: TGTGCCAACCAAAGTATAATGGGACAGTTCTACGAGCAGTACTTC
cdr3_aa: CANQSIMGQFYEQYF

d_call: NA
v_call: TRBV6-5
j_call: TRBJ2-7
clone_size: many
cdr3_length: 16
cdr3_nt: TGTGCCAGCAGTTACCCGGCTAGCTACCCCTCTTACGAGCAGTACTTC
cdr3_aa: CASSYPASYPSYEQYF

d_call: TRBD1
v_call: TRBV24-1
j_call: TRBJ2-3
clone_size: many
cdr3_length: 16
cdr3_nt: TGTGCCACCAGTGATACCGGGACAGAAAGCACAGATACGCAGTATTTT
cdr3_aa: CATSDTGTESTDTQYF

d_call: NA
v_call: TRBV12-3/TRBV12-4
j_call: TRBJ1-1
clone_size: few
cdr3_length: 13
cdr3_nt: TGTGCCAGCACTTTGGGTGGGACCGCTGAAGCTTTCTTT
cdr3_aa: CASTLGGTAEAFF

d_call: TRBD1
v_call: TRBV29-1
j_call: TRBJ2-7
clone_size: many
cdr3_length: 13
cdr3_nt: TGCAGCGTTGGAGCGCAGGGGGCGAACGAGCAGTACTTC
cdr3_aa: CSVGAQGANEQYF

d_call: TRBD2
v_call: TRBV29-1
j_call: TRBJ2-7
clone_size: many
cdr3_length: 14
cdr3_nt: TGCAGCGTTACCGGGACTAGCGACTCCTACGAGCAGTACTTC
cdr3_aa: CSVTGTSDSYEQYF

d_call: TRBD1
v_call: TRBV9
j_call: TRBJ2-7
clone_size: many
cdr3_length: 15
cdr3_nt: TGTGCCAGCACCCATCCGGGACAGGTGGTGAACGAGCAGTACTTC
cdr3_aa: CASTHPGQVVNEQYF

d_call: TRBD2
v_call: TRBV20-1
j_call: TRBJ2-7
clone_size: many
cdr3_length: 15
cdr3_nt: TGCAGTGCTAGAGACCTCCCCAGCGGGGTCTACGAGCAGTACTTC
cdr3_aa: CSARDLPSGVYEQYF

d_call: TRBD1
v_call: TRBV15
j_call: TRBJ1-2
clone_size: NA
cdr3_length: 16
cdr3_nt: TGTGCCACCAGCAGACCTCCGGGACAGGGTAGTTATGGCTACACCTTC
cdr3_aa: CATSRPPGQGSYGYTF

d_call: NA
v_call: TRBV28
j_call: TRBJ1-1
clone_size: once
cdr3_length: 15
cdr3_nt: TGTGCCAGCAGTTTAGGAGGACGGTCGAACACTGAAGCTTTCTTT
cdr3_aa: CASSLGGRSNTEAFF

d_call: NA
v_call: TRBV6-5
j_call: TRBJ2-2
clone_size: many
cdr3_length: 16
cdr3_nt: TGTGCCAGCAGTTACTCGGGGACGCCGAAGGAAGGGGAGCTGTTTTTT
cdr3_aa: CASSYSGTPKEGELFF

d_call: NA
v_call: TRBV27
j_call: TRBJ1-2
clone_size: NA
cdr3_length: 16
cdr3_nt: TGTGCCAGCAGTTCTCCGGGACAAAGGACTAACTATGGCTACACCTTC
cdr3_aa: CASSSPGQRTNYGYTF

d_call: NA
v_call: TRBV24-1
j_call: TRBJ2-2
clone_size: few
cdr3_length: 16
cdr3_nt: TGTGCCACCAGTGATCCCGGGAACGAGAACACCGGGGAGCTGTTTTTT
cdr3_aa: CATSDPGNENTGELFF

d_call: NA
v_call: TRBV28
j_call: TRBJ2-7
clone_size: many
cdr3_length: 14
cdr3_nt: TGTGCCAGCAGTTCCGGGACGCAATTCTACGAGCAGTACTTC
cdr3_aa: CASSSGTQFYEQYF

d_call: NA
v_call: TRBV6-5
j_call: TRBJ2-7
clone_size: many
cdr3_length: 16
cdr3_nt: TGTGCCAGCAGTTACGAGGTTGGGCTTTTCGCGTACGAGCAGTACTTC
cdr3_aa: CASSYEVGLFAYEQYF

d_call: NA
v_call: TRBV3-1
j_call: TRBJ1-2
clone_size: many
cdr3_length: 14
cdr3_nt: TGTGCCAGCAGCCAGAAAGGGTTTAACTATGGCTACACCTTC
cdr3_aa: CASSQKGFNYGYTF

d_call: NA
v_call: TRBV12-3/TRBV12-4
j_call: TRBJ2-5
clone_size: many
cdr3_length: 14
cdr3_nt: TGTGCCAGCAGTTTCCGGGACTTCCAAGAGACCCAGTACTTC
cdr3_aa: CASSFRDFQETQYF

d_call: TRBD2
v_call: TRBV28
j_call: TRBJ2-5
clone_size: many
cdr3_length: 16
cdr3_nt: TGTGCCAGCAGTTTCTTGACTAGCGGAGGGGAAGAGACCCAGTACTTC
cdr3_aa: CASSFLTSGGEETQYF

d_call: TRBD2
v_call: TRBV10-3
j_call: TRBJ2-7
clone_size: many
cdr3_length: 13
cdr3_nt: TGTGCCATCAGTGCCCGGGAGGGTGGCGAGCAGTACTTC
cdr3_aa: CAISAREGGEQYF